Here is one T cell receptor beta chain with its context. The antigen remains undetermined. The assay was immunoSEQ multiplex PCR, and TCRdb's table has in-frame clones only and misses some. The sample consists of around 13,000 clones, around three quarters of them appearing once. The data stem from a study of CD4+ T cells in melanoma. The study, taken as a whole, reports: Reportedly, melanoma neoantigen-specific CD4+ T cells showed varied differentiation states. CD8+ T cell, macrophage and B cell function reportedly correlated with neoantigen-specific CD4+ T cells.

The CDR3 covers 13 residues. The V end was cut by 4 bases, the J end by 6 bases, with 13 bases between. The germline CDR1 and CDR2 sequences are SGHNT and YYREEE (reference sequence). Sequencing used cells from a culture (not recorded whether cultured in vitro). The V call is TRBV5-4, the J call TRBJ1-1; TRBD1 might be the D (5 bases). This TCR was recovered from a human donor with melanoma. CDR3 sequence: CASSPGRDPEAFF. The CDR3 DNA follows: TGTGCCAGCAGCCCCGGACGGGACCCTGAAGCTTTCTTT.